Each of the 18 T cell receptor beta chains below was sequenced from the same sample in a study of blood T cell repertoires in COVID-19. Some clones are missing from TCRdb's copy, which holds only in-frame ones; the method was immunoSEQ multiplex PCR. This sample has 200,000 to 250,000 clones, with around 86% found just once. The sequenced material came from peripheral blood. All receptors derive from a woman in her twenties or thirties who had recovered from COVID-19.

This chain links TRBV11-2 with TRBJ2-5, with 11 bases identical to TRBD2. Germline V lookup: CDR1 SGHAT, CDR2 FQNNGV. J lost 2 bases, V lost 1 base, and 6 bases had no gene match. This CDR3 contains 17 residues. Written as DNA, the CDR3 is TGTGCCAGCAGCTTAGTTAAACTAGCGGGGGATCAAGAGACCCAGTACTTC. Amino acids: CASSLVKLAGDQETQYF.

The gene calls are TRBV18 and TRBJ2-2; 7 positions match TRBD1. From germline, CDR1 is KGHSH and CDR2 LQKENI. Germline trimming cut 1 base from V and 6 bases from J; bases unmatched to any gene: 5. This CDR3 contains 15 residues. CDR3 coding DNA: TGTGCCAGCTCACCACTGGGACAGTCCCCCGGGGAGCTGTTTTTT. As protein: CASSPLGQSPGELFF.

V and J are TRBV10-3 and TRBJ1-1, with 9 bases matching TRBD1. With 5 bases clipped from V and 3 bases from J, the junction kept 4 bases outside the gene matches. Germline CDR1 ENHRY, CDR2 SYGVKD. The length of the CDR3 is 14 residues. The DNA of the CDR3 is TGTGCCATCAGTCAACAGGGGGCTGACACTGAAGCTTTCTTT. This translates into CAISQQGADTEAFF.

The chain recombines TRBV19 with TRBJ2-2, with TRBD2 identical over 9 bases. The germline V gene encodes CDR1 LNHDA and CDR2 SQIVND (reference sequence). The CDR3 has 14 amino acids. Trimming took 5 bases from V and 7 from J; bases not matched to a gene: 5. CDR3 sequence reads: CASSWRGGHGELFF. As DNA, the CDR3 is TGTGCCAGTAGTTGGCGGGGGGGGCACGGGGAGCTGTTTTTT.

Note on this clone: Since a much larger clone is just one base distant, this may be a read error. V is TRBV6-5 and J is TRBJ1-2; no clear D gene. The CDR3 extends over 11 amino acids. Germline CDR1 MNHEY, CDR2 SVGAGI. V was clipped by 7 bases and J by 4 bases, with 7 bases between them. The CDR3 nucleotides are TGTGCCAGCAAGGGAGGCTATGGCTACACCTTC. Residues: CASKGGYGYTF.

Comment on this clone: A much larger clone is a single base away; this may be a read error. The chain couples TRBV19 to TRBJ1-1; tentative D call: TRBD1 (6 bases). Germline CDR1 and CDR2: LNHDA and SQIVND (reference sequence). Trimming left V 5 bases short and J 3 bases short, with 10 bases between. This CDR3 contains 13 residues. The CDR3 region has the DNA TGTGCCAGTAGTGTAAACAGGGACACTGAAGCTTTCTTT. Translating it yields CASSVNRDTEAFF.

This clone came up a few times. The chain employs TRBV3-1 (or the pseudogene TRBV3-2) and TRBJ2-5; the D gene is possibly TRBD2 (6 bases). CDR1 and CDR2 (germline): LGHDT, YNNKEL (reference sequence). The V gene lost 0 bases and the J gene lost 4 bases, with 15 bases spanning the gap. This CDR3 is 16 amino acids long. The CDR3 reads CASSQEVPPGGETQYF. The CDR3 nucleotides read TGTGCCAGCAGCCAAGAAGTACCACCCGGGGGAGAGACCCAGTACTTC.

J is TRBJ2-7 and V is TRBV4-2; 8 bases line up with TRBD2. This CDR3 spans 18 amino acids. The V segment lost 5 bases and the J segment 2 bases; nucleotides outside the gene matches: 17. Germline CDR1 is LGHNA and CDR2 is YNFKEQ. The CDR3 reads CASSVKGISSGGTYEQYF. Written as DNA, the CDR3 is TGTGCCAGCAGCGTTAAAGGTATATCGAGCGGGGGAACCTACGAGCAGTACTTC.

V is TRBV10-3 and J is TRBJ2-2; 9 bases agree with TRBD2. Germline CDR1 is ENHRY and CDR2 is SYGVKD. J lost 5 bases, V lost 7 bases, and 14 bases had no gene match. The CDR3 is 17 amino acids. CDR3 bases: TGTGCCATCAAATCCTATCGCGGGGGGGGGCGGACCGGGGAGCTGTTTTTT. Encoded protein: CAIKSYRGGGRTGELFF.

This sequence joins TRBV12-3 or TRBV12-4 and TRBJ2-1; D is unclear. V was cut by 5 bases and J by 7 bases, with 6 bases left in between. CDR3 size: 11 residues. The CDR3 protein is CASSPKNEQFF. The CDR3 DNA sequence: TGTGCCAGCAGTCCCAAAAATGAGCAGTTCTTC.

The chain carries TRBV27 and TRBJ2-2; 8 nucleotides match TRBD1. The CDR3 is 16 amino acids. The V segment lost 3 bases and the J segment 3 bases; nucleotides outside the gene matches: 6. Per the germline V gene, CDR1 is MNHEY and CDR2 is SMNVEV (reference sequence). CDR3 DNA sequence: TGTGCCAGCAGTTTGTCGACAGGGGCTTACACCGGGGAGCTGTTTTTT. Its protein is CASSLSTGAYTGELFF.

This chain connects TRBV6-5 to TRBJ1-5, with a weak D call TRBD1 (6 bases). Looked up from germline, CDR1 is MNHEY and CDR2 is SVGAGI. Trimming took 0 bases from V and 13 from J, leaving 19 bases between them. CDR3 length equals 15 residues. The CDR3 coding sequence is TGTGCCAGCAGTTACTCCGCCGGGCAAACAGGGCATCAGCATTTT. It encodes CASSYSAGQTGHQHF.

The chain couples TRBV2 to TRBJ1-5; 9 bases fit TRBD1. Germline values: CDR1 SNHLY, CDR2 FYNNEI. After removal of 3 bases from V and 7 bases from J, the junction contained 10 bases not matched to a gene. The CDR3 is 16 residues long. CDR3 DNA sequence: TGTGCCAGCAGTGACCGGGACAGGGTTGTCGGACAGCCCCAGCATTTT. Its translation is CASSDRDRVVGQPQHF.

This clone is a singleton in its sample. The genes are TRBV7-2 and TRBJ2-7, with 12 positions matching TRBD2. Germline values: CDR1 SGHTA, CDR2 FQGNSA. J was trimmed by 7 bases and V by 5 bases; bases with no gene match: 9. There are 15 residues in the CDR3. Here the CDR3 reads CASSPEALAGGEQYF. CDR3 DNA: TGTGCCAGCAGCCCTGAGGCTCTAGCGGGGGGGGAGCAGTACTTC. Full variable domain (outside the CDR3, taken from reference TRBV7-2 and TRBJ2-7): GAGVSQSPSNKVTEKGKDVELRCDPISGHTALYWYRQSLGQGLEFLIYFQGNSAPDKSGLPSDRFSAERTGGSVSTLTIQRTQQEDSAVYLCASSPEALAGGEQYFGPGTRLTVT.

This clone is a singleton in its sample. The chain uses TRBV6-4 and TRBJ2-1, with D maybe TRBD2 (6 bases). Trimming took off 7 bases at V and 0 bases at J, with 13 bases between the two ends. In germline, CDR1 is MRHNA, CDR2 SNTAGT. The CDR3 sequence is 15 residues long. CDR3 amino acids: CASTPDGSSYNEQFF. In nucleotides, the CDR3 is TGTGCCAGCACCCCGGACGGGAGCTCCTACAATGAGCAGTTCTTC.

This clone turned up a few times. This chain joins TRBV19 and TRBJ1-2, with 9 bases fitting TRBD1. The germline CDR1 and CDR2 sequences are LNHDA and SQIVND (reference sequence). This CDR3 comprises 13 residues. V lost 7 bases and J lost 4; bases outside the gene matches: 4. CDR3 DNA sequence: TGTGCCAGTACCCCGGGACAGGGCTATGGCTACACCTTC. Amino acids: CASTPGQGYGYTF. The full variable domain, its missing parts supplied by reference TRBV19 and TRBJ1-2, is DGGITQSPKYLFRKEGQNVTLSCEQNLNHDAMYWYRQDPGQGLRLIYYSQIVNDFQKGDIAEGYSVSREKKESFPLTVTSAQKNPTAFYLCASTPGQGYGYTFGSGTRLTVV.

The CDR3 DNA follows: TGTGCCACCAGATCTAGCGGGGGGGCCTGGGAGACCCAGTACTTC. The encoded protein is CATRSSGGAWETQYF. V usage is TRBV15 and J usage is TRBJ2-5, with TRBD2 matching 12 bases. The CDR3 is made up of 15 amino acids. The trim removed 6 bases at V and 5 bases at J, leaving 7 bases unmatched. Per the germline V gene, CDR1 is LNHNV and CDR2 is YYDKDF (reference sequence).

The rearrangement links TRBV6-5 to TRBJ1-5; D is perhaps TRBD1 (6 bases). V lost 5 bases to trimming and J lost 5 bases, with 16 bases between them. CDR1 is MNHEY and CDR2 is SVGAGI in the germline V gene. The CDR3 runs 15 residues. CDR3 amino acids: CASSTTTGGHQPQHF. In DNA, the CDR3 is TGTGCCAGCAGTACGACGACAGGCGGCCATCAGCCCCAGCATTTT.